This entry features one TCR beta chain sequence. As yet, its antigen is unknown. Splitting the CD4+ cells yielded a CD45RA+ naive subset and a CD45RA-negative memory subset. The authors ran the assay at deep level. The method was immunoSEQ multiplex PCR; TCRdb's version includes in-frame clones alone and lacks a portion of them. The sample carries some 2,400,000 clones, nearly 97% recorded once. The data are from a study of shared clonotypes between healthy human individuals. Study-level results: The researchers took only blood, and tissue repertoires probably look different.

Trimming left V 0 bases short and J 5 bases short, with 12 bases between. Germline CDR1 SGHAT, CDR2 FQNNGV. This CDR3 has 15 residues. The chain joins TRBV11-2 to TRBJ2-3; D ambiguous. Sequenced sample: naive CD4+ T cells sorted from blood. Subset in this sample: CD45RA+ positively selected. This TCR was sampled from a man aged 18 to 29 in good health. The DNA of the CDR3 is TGTGCCAGCAGCTTAGATGGAAGGGTGGTAGATACGCAGTATTTT. It yields the protein CASSLDGRVVDTQYF.